This entry lists 6 T cell receptor beta chains sequenced from one sample in a study of circulating and synovial CD4+ cells in juvenile arthritis. TCRdb's table, derived via immunoSEQ multiplex PCR, lists solely in-frame clones and lacks some. This sample has more than 1,500 clones, with about 96% found just once. The sequenced sample was CD4+ T cells from synovial fluid. These receptors originate from a human donor with juvenile idiopathic arthritis.

This clone was seen once. The chain is built from TRBV30 and TRBJ2-5; TRBD2 matches at 15 bases. V lost 3 bases and J lost 4; bases outside the gene matches: 9. This CDR3 spans 17 amino acids. Germline V CDR1 and CDR2: GTSNPN, SVGIG (reference sequence). Here the CDR3 DNA reads TGTGCCTGGAGACCAGGACTAGCGGGAGGGCCAGCAGAGACCCAGTACTTC. Protein: CAWRPGLAGGPAETQYF.

V usage is TRBV28 and J usage is TRBJ2-7; D remains ambiguous. CDR3 length equals 17 residues. Trimming took 2 bases from V and 1 from J, leaving 18 bases between them. CDR1 is MDHEN, CDR2 SYDVKM, per germline. The CDR3 DNA reads TGTGCCAGCAGTTTAGTCAACAAGCGACTCCTATCCTACGAGCAGTACTTC. Protein: CASSLVNKRLLSYEQYF.

The chain joins TRBV5-5 to TRBJ2-7, with 8 bases aligning to TRBD1. CDR1 is SGHKS and CDR2 is YYEKEE in the germline V gene (reference sequence). After removal of 0 bases from V and 1 base from J, the junction contained 3 bases not matched to a gene. This CDR3 is built from 15 residues. CDR3 amino acids: CASSLGGQASYEQYF. Written as DNA, the CDR3 is TGTGCCAGCAGCTTGGGGGGACAGGCGTCCTACGAGCAGTACTTC.

The J gene is TRBJ2-7, the V gene TRBV7-9; 11 bases are a match to TRBD1. Germline V CDR1 and CDR2: SEHNR, FQNEAQ (reference sequence). The ends lost 3 bases at V and 3 bases at J; junction bases unmatched: 1. The CDR3 totals 14 residues. The CDR3 region is CASSLGQGDYEQYF. CDR3 in DNA: TGTGCCAGCAGCTTGGGACAGGGGGACTACGAGCAGTACTTC.

The rearrangement uses TRBV28 and TRBJ2-1, with 10 bases fitting TRBD2. This CDR3 region has 16 residues. CDR1 is MDHEN and CDR2 is SYDVKM in the germline V gene. The V gene end was trimmed by 6 bases and the J gene end by 1 base; junction bases not matched to a gene: 6. The CDR3 region has the DNA TGTGCCAGCAGCTTAGCGGGAGGAGTATCCTACAATGAGCAGTTCTTC. This encodes CASSLAGGVSYNEQFF.

The chain employs TRBV28 and TRBJ2-7, with D possibly TRBD1 on 5 matching bases. The CDR3 runs 12 residues. CDR1 is MDHEN, CDR2 SYDVKM, per germline. Trimming left V 7 bases short and J 4 bases short, with 11 bases between. The CDR3 nucleotides read TGTGCCAGCAAGAGACCAGGGTACGAGCAGTACTTC. Encoded protein: CASKRPGYEQYF. Complete variable domain (other parts from reference TRBV28 and TRBJ2-7): DVKVTQSSRYLVKRTGEKVFLECVQDMDHENMFWYRQDPGLGLRLIYFSYDVKMKEKGDIPEGYSVSREKKERFSLILESASTNQTSMYLCASKRPGYEQYFGPGTRLTVT.